Sequencing of this T cell receptor beta chain was carried out in a study of long-term antiretroviral therapy in people with HIV. The junction had 6 bases not matched to a gene; V was cut back by 4 bases and J by 6 bases. From germline, CDR1 is SGHRS and CDR2 YFSETQ. This CDR3 region has 15 residues. This was the immunoSEQ v3.0 assay at survey level. Here immunoSEQ multiplex PCR was the method, and the copy in TCRdb shows in-frame clones only, minus some. The data show about 18,000 clones, 76% seen once. Treatment locations for all participants with HIV were in the United States. The clonotype originates from a woman aged 45-59 years with HIV. Sequenced here: unsorted PBMCs, sampled 0.5 years before starting antiretroviral therapy. The rearrangement links TRBV5-1 to TRBJ2-1; 11 bases match TRBD2. In nucleotides, the CDR3 is TGCGCCAGCAGCCCAACTAGCGGGGGAAGCAATGAGCAGTTCTTC. This translates into CASSPTSGGSNEQFF.